The clone carrying this TCR beta chain came up a few times. What it recognizes is unknown. This CDR3 region has 15 residues. Germline CDR1 reads DFQATT; CDR2 reads SNEGSKA (reference sequence). J gave up 0 bases and V 2 bases, and 3 bases lay outside the gene matches. Next came a second PCR, run for about 6 to 12 cycles, which used a sample-barcoded 5' primer along with a J-beta primer mix. One entry per CDR3 protein, called by TCRdb with MiXCR from the 5' RACE reads. The profile covers around 1,600,000 distinct CDR3 sequences, with approximately 43% appearing a single time and just over 4% taken by the ten largest. The sample comes from a study of blood T cells in healthy people across ages. Turning to the study itself: About one barcoded beta molecule per two T cells came from capture by template switching. Study results and limitations: Among long-lived donors, naive CD4+ cells were more numerous and diversity higher than in aged donors. Roughly linear age-related decline in beta diversity appeared, significant by age roughly 40.

The chain carries TRBV20-1 and TRBJ2-3; TRBD1 matches 9 bases. Sequencing was carried out using blood. The clonotype originates from a woman in her late teens or twenties in good health. CDR3 nucleotides: TGCAGTGCTAGACGGGACAGGGCAAGCACAGATACGCAGTATTTT. It yields the protein CSARRDRASTDTQYF.